These 4 T cell receptor beta chains originate from one sample sequenced in a study of OX40 agonist ivuxolimab in advanced cancers. Some clones are missing from TCRdb's copy, which holds only in-frame ones; the method was immunoSEQ multiplex PCR. The sample includes some 83,000 clones, about 90% seen only once; the top ten take about 7.6%. Sample: CD4+ or CD8+ T cells sorted from blood, taken in a trial of the OX40 agonist ivuxolimab. Every receptor here comes from an adult with an advanced solid tumor such as melanoma, head and neck, liver or kidney cancer.

The chain combines TRBV6-5 with TRBJ2-5; D is possibly TRBD2 (6 bases). Deletions cut 6 bases from V and 3 bases from J, with 11 bases between. CDR3 length: 13 amino acids. Germline CDR1 is MNHEY and CDR2 is SVGAGI. Here the CDR3 DNA reads TGTGCCAGCAGGCAACCGGGGGAAGAGACCCAGTACTTC. It encodes CASRQPGEETQYF.

This chain links TRBV28 with TRBJ1-1; unclear D gene. Trimming removed 5 bases at V and 0 bases at J, with 13 bases between. Germline V gene sequence: CDR1 MDHEN, CDR2 SYDVKM. This CDR3 is 15 amino acids long. DNA of the CDR3: TGTGCCAGCAGTCCGCACAGATCACTGAACACTGAAGCTTTCTTT. This codes for CASSPHRSLNTEAFF.

The CDR3 region has the DNA TGTGCCAGCAGCTTAGCGATCCTGACTAGCGGGGGACAAGAGACCCAGTACTTC. Translation: CASSLAILTSGGQETQYF. The rearrangement uses TRBV7-2 and TRBJ2-5; 12 nucleotides agree with TRBD2. Trimming cost V 0 bases and J 2 bases; bases outside gene matches: 7. The CDR3 is made up of 18 amino acids. Germline loops: CDR1 SGHTA, CDR2 FQGNSA.

The chain employs TRBV4-3 and TRBJ2-1; possibly TRBD2 for D (6 bases). This CDR3 is 16 amino acids long. Trimming stripped 1 base from V and 4 bases from J, with 14 bases between. Germline-derived CDR1 and CDR2 are LGHNA and YSLEER. The CDR3 bases are TGCGCCAGCAGCCAAGGGATAGCGGACCTTTACAATGAGCAGTTCTTC. Protein: CASSQGIADLYNEQFF.